The 6 T cell receptor beta chains given below trace back to one sample, sequenced in a study of cytomegalovirus exposure and HLA in healthy donors. A multiplex PCR was run with 60 Vbeta primers and 13 Jbeta primers. The method was immunoSEQ multiplex PCR; TCRdb's version includes in-frame clones alone and lacks a portion of them. The sample yields about 120,000 clones, just over 65% seen once. Input material: PBMCs. The source is a man aged 18 to 29 in good health and CMV-seronegative.

This clone was counted only a few times. The genes are TRBV29-1 and TRBJ1-5, with 7 positions matching TRBD1. Trimming removed 5 bases from V and 10 bases from J; junction bases left unmatched: 14. Germline CDR1 is SQVTM and CDR2 is ANQGSEA. This CDR3 spans 14 amino acids. This chain's CDR3 is CSVNTRGPGGPQHF. In DNA form, the CDR3 reads TGCAGCGTTAACACCAGGGGTCCAGGGGGTCCCCAGCATTTT.

This chain joins TRBV28 and TRBJ1-4, with D possibly matching TRBD1 (6 bases). V was shortened by 4 bases and J by 2 bases, with 14 bases between the two germline ends. The CDR3 sequence is 16 residues long. The V gene's germline CDR1 is MDHEN and CDR2 SYDVKM. In DNA form, the CDR3 reads TGTGCCAGCAGTTATGACTGGGGGCCCACTAATGAAAAACTGTTTTTT. This sequence encodes CASSYDWGPTNEKLFF.

V is TRBV13 and J is TRBJ2-7; TRBD1 is a possible D gene (6 bases). This CDR3 is built from 14 residues. Germline V gene data show CDR1 as PRHDT and CDR2 as FYEKMQ (reference sequence). The ends were cut back, 2 bases at V and 3 bases at J, with 11 bases in the middle. In nucleotides, the CDR3 is TGTGCCAGCAGCTTATACGGGGACAACTACGAGCAGTACTTC. Protein sequence: CASSLYGDNYEQYF.

The chain has TRBV5-4 and TRBJ2-7; 7 bases are shared with TRBD1. There are 13 residues in the CDR3. Trimming removed 2 bases from V and 6 bases from J; junction bases left unmatched: 5. Germline V gene sequence: CDR1 SGHNT, CDR2 YYREEE (reference sequence). CDR3 residues: CASSLKHRGEQYF. The CDR3 DNA reads TGTGCCAGCAGCTTAAAACACAGGGGCGAGCAGTACTTC.

This rearrangement joins TRBV25-1 to TRBJ2-2, with a possible D match to TRBD2 (6 bases). Germline V gene sequence: CDR1 MGHDK, CDR2 SYGVNS. Between the trimmed V and J ends, which lost 3 bases and 2 bases, there was a span of 10 bases. The CDR3 covers 15 residues. The CDR3 loop is CASSDGTPNTGELFF. CDR3 DNA sequence: TGTGCCAGCAGTGACGGGACTCCTAACACCGGGGAGCTGTTTTTT.

The J gene is TRBJ1-1, the V gene TRBV30; no clear D gene. The ends were cut back, 4 bases at V and 0 bases at J, with 12 bases in the middle. In germline, CDR1 is GTSNPN, CDR2 SVGIG (reference sequence). This CDR3 region has 14 residues. This CDR3 is CAWNSVKLNTEAFF. DNA of the CDR3: TGTGCCTGGAATTCGGTGAAATTGAACACTGAAGCTTTCTTT. Full variable domain (rest looked up from reference TRBV30 and TRBJ1-1): SQTIHQWPATLVQPVGSPLSLECTVEGTSNPNLYWYRQAAGRGLQLLFYSVGIGQISSEVPQNLSASRPQDRQFILSSKKLLLSDSGFYLCAWNSVKLNTEAFFGQGTRLTVV.